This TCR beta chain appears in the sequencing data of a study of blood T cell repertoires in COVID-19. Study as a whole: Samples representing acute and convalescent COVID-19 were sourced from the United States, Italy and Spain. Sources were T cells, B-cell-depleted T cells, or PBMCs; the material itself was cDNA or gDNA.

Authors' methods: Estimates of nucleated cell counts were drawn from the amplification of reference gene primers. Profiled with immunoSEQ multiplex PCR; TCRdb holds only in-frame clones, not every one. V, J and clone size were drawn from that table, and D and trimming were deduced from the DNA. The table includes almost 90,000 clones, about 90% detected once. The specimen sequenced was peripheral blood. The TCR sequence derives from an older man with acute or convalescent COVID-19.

The CDR3 nucleotides are TGTGCCAGCAGTTTGAATACCGGACAGGGGGGTCCCTATGGCTACACCTTC. Amino acid sequence: CASSLNTGQGGPYGYTF. V and J are TRBV27 and TRBJ1-2, with 10 bases aligning to TRBD1. The V and J ends lost 3 bases and 4 bases, in that order; junction bases with no gene match: 11. This CDR3 has 17 amino acids. Germline V CDR1 and CDR2: MNHEY, SMNVEV (reference sequence).